What follows are 5 T cell receptor beta chains derived from one specimen sequenced in a study of blood T cell repertoires in COVID-19. TCRdb's table, derived via immunoSEQ multiplex PCR, lists solely in-frame clones and lacks some. The repertoire holds over 45,000 clones, 65% to 90% seen once, with 12% in the top ten. Input material: peripheral blood. The receptors were gathered from a human donor in a cohort sampled during active COVID-19.

The rearrangement joins TRBV29-1 to TRBJ2-7; 8 bases align to TRBD1. Trimming removed 4 bases from V and 4 bases from J; junction bases left unmatched: 6. Germline V lookup: CDR1 SQVTM, CDR2 ANQGSEA. The CDR3 runs 13 residues. The CDR3 loop reads CSVANRGLYEQYF. CDR3 nucleotide sequence: TGCAGCGTTGCCAACAGGGGGTTGTACGAGCAGTACTTC.

CDR3 bases: TGCGCCAGCAGCTTGGTGGGGACACCACAAGAGACCCAGTACTTC. It is translated as CASSLVGTPQETQYF. The V and J genes are TRBV5-1 and TRBJ2-5, with D perhaps matching TRBD1 (6 bases). The CDR3 length is 15 residues. Germline CDR1 and CDR2: SGHRS and YFSETQ. The V and J ends lost 0 bases and 2 bases respectively, with 11 bases between them.

The V and J genes are TRBV6-1 and TRBJ2-7, with TRBD2 matching 7 bases. Germline V gene lookup returns CDR1 MNHNS and CDR2 SASEGT. This CDR3 is built from 15 residues. Unmatched junction bases numbered 6, after V lost 1 base and J lost 3 bases. This CDR3 is CASSEGASGLYEQYF. CDR3 nucleotide sequence: TGTGCCAGCAGTGAAGGTGCTAGCGGTCTCTACGAGCAGTACTTC.

J is TRBJ2-1 and V is TRBV4-1; 8 nucleotides match TRBD2. With V trimmed by 8 bases and J by 2 bases, 14 bases remained unmatched. CDR3 length: 17 amino acids. Germline lookup yields CDR1 MGHRA and CDR2 YSYEKL. DNA of the CDR3: TGCGCCAGCCTAAAAGTGGGAGCGGGAGTCACCTACAATGAGCAGTTCTTC. This gives the protein CASLKVGAGVTYNEQFF.

This clone was counted a single time. V gene TRBV7-9 combines with J gene TRBJ1-2, with D perhaps TRBD1 (6 bases). This CDR3 has 14 residues. Germline V lookup: CDR1 SEHNR, CDR2 FQNEAQ (reference sequence). V lost 3 bases to trimming and J lost 0 bases, with 8 bases between them. In nucleotides, the CDR3 is TGTGCCAGCAGCTTCAGGGGACCTAACTATGGCTACACCTTC. This encodes CASSFRGPNYGYTF.